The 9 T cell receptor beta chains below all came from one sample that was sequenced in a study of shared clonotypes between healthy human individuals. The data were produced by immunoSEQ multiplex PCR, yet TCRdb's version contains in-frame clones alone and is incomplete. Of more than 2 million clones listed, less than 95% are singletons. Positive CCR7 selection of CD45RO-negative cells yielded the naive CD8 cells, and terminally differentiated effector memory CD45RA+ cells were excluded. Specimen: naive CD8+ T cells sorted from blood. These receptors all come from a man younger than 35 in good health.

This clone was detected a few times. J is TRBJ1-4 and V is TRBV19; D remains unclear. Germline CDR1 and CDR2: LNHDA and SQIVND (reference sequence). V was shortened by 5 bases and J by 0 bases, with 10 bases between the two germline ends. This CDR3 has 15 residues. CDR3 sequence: CASSGGSTTNEKLFF. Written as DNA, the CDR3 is TGTGCCAGTAGTGGCGGAAGTACAACTAATGAAAAACTGTTTTTT.

This CDR3 is CASSLLDLQETQYF. Written as DNA, the CDR3 is TGTGCCAGCAGCTTGCTGGACCTCCAAGAGACCCAGTACTTC. The genes are TRBV5-4 and TRBJ2-5; D is unclear. The CDR3 is 14 residues long. Germline V gives CDR1 SGHNT, CDR2 YYREEE (reference sequence). V dropped 1 base and J dropped 1 base, with 8 bases sitting between them.

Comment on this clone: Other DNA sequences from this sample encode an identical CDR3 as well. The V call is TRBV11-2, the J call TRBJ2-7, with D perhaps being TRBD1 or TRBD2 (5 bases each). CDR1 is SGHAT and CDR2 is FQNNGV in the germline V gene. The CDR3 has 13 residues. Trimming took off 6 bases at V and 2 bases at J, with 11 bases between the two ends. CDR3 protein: CASSWDGTYEQYF. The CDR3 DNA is TGTGCCAGCAGTTGGGACGGTACCTACGAGCAGTACTTC.

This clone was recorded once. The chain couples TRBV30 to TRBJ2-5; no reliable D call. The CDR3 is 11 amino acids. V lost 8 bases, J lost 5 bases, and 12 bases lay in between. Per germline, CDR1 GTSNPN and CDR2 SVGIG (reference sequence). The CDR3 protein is CALRVGETQYF. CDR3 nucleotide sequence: TGTGCCCTCCGGGTCGGGGAGACCCAGTACTTC.

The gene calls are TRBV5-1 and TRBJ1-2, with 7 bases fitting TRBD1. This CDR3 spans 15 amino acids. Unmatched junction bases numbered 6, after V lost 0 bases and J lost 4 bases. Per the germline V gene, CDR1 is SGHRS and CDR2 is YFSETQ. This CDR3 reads CASSLVSGQLYGYTF. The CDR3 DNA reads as TGCGCCAGCAGCTTGGTTTCGGGACAGCTCTATGGCTACACCTTC.

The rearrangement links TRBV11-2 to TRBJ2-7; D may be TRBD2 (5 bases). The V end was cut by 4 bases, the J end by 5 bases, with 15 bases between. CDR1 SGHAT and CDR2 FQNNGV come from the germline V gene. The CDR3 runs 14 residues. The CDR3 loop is CASSSLEATNEQYF. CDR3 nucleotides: TGTGCCAGCAGCTCCCTGGAGGCTACGAACGAGCAGTACTTC.

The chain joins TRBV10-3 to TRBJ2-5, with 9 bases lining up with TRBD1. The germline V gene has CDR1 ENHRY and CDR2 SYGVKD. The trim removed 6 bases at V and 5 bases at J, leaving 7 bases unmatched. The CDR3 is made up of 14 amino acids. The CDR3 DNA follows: TGTGCCATCAGCAAGAGGGACAGGGAGGAGACCCAGTACTTC. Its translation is CAISKRDREETQYF.

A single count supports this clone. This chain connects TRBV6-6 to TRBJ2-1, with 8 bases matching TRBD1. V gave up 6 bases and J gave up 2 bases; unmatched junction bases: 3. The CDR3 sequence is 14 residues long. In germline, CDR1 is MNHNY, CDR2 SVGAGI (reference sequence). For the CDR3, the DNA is TGTGCCAGCAGCGGACAGGGTCCCTACAATGAGCAGTTCTTC. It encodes CASSGQGPYNEQFF.

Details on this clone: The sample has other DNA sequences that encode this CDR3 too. The CDR3 coding sequence is TGTGCCAGCAGCCCAGGGGGGGACTCCTACGAGCAGTACTTC. It is translated as CASSPGGDSYEQYF. The chain joins TRBV9 to TRBJ2-7; D is perhaps TRBD1 or TRBD2 (7 bases each). Germline assignment: CDR1 SGDLS and CDR2 YYNGEE. The CDR3 loop spans 14 amino acids. Trimming cost V 4 bases and J 0 bases, with 11 bases left between them.